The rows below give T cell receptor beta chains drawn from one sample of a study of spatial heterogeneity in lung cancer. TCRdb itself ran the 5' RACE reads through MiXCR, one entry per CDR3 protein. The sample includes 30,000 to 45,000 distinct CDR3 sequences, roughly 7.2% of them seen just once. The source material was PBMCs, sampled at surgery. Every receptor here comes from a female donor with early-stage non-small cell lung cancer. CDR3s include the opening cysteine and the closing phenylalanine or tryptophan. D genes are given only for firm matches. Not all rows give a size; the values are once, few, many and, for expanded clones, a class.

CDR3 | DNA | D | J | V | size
CASSLGSQETQYF | TGCGCCAGCAGCTTGGGAAGCCAAGAGACCCAGTACTTC | . | TRBJ2-5 | TRBV5-1 | few
CAWSGGTGVTDTQYF | TGTGCCTGGAGCGGTGGAACAGGGGTGACAGATACGCAGTATTTT | TRBD1 | TRBJ2-3 | TRBV30 | many
CASSLVSGSSDTQYF | TGCGCCAGCAGCTTGGTGAGCGGGAGCTCAGATACGCAGTATTTT | TRBD2 | TRBJ2-3 | TRBV5-1 | few
CASRPPGTSGSPDEQFF | TGTGCCAGCAGGCCCCCTGGGACTAGCGGGAGTCCGGATGAGCAGTTCTTC | TRBD2 | TRBJ2-1 | TRBV28 | many
CASSQGGLASSTDTQYF | TGTGCCAGCAGCCAAGGCGGACTAGCGTCTAGCACAGATACGCAGTATTTT | TRBD2 | TRBJ2-3 | TRBV4-2 | many
CASTLSGAIYGYTF | TGTGCCAGTACCTTATCGGGGGCTATCTATGGCTACACCTTC | . | TRBJ1-2 | TRBV19 | many
CSVTTGGRDQPQHF | TGCAGCGTTACGACAGGGGGGAGAGATCAGCCCCAGCATTTT | TRBD1 | TRBJ1-5 | TRBV29-1 | .
CSARVRERTQYF | TGCAGTGCTAGAGTACGGGAGCGGACCCAGTACTTC | . | TRBJ2-5 | TRBV20-1 | many
CASSGQAASDTQYF | TGCGCCAGCAGCGGACAGGCTGCTTCAGATACGCAGTATTTT | TRBD1 | TRBJ2-3 | TRBV5-1 | few
CASSQTGVQETQYF | TGTGCCAGCAGCCAAACAGGGGTTCAAGAGACCCAGTACTTC | TRBD1 | TRBJ2-5 | TRBV6-5 | many
CANTPTGSSKNTQYF | TGTGCCAACACACCGACAGGCAGCTCCAAGAATACGCAGTATTTT | . | TRBJ2-3 | TRBV24-1 | medium-sized
CASSLSSRGRGELFF | TGTGCCAGCAGTTTATCGTCGAGGGGCCGCGGGGAGCTGTTTTTT | . | TRBJ2-2 | TRBV28 | many
CASAFLYTYNEQFF | TGTGCCAGCGCCTTCCTTTATACATACAATGAGCAGTTCTTC | . | TRBJ2-1 | TRBV2 | many
CASSYSSGDSGGYTF | TGTGCCAGCAGTTACTCGTCCGGGGACAGCGGGGGCTACACCTTC | TRBD1 | TRBJ1-2 | TRBV6-6 | .
CASSPGAGTFYNEQFF | TGTGCCAGCTCACCGGGGGCGGGGACCTTCTACAATGAGCAGTTCTTC | . | TRBJ2-1 | TRBV18 | .
CASRPFGLELYNEQFF | TGTGCCAGCAGACCCTTCGGACTAGAACTCTACAATGAGCAGTTCTTC | TRBD2 | TRBJ2-1 | TRBV5-4 | many
CASSALTPSSGANVLTF | TGTGCCAGCTCAGCCCTCACACCCAGCTCTGGGGCCAACGTCCTGACTTTC | . | TRBJ2-6 | TRBV18 | many
CASSADRGETQYF | TGCGCCAGCAGCGCGGACCGGGGAGAGACCCAGTACTTC | . | TRBJ2-5 | TRBV5-1 | medium-sized
CASSPDRSSYNEQFF | TGTGCCAGCAGCCCAGACAGGAGCTCCTACAATGAGCAGTTCTTC | . | TRBJ2-1 | TRBV9 | many
CASSSYLLTSGISYEQYF | TGTGCCAGCAGCTCCTACCTCCTGACTAGCGGGATCTCCTACGAGCAGTACTTC | TRBD2 | TRBJ2-7 | TRBV11-2 | many
CASSITGLTDIQYF | TGTGCCAGCAGCATAACAGGGTTGACGGACATTCAGTACTTC | . | TRBJ2-4 | TRBV7-2 | large
CASSLSGPRNYEQYF | TGCGCCAGCAGCTTGTCCGGGCCCCGAAACTACGAGCAGTACTTC | . | TRBJ2-7 | TRBV5-1 | many
CASSVASSYNEQFF | TGTGCCAGCAGCGTAGCGAGCTCCTACAATGAGCAGTTCTTC | . | TRBJ2-1 | TRBV9 | many
CASSLEGGPSTDTQYF | TGCGCCAGCAGCTTGGAAGGGGGCCCTAGCACAGATACGCAGTATTTT | TRBD1 | TRBJ2-3 | TRBV5-1 | .
CASRIRGTGDNTGELFF | TGCGCCAGCAGGATTAGGGGGACAGGAGACAACACCGGGGAGCTGTTTTTT | TRBD1 | TRBJ2-2 | TRBV4-1 | many
CASSYMRGLATGELFF | TGTGCCAGCAGTTACATGAGAGGGCTGGCCACCGGGGAGCTGTTTTTT | . | TRBJ2-2 | TRBV6-2/TRBV6-3 | many
CASGGTRTGRAEAFF | TGTGCCAGCGGAGGAACCCGGACAGGGCGGGCTGAAGCTTTCTTT | TRBD1 | TRBJ1-1 | TRBV2 | many
CSASILAGETQYF | TGCAGTGCTAGTATACTAGCGGGGGAGACCCAGTACTTC | TRBD2 | TRBJ2-5 | TRBV20-1 | .
CASSRTGQNTEAFF | TGTGCCAGCAGCCGAACGGGACAGAACACTGAAGCTTTCTTT | . | TRBJ1-1 | TRBV5-4 | .
CASSRDLDLGTQFF | TGTGCCAGCAGCCGGGACTTAGATTTGGGGACGCAGTTCTTC | . | TRBJ2-1 | TRBV9 | once
CAISEAPGNSGNTIYF | TGTGCCATCAGTGAGGCACCCGGGAACTCTGGAAACACCATATATTTT | . | TRBJ1-3 | TRBV10-3 | many
CSARELAGELFF | TGCAGTGCTAGAGAGCTAGCAGGGGAGCTGTTTTTT | . | TRBJ2-2 | TRBV20-1 | many
CASRRGLNTEAFF | TGCGCCAGCAGGAGAGGCCTGAACACTGAAGCTTTCTTT | . | TRBJ1-1 | TRBV5-1 | many
CASSPEAVPYEQYF | TGTGCCAGCAGTCCCGAAGCGGTTCCCTACGAGCAGTACTTC | . | TRBJ2-7 | TRBV6-6 | many
CASSLTGQGFYGYTF | TGCGCCAGCAGCCTAACTGGACAGGGCTTTTATGGCTACACCTTC | TRBD1 | TRBJ1-2 | TRBV5-1 | many
CASSFGEPHSEQFF | TGTGCCAGCAGCTTTGGGGAACCACACTCCGAGCAGTTCTTC | . | TRBJ2-1 | TRBV7-9 | .
CASSLSGREQFF | TGTGCCAGCAGCCTGTCGGGCCGGGAGCAGTTCTTC | . | TRBJ2-1 | TRBV13 | many
CASSSGTGVHTDTQYF | TGTGCCAGCAGCTCCGGGACAGGGGTCCACACAGATACGCAGTATTTT | TRBD1 | TRBJ2-3 | TRBV12-3/TRBV12-4 | .
CASEVVRRFTEAFF | TGTGCCAGCGAAGTTGTGCGGCGTTTCACTGAAGCTTTCTTT | . | TRBJ1-1 | TRBV5-8 | many
CASSEWDSTYF | TGTGCCAGCAGTGAATGGGACTCCACATATTTT | . | TRBJ2-3 | TRBV6-1 | .
CASSLGTGGYEQYF | TGTGCCAGCAGCTTGGGGACCGGCGGCTACGAGCAGTACTTC | . | TRBJ2-7 | TRBV5-4 | many
CASSSRDYQDTQYF | TGTGCCAGCAGCTCGCGGGACTACCAAGATACGCAGTATTTT | TRBD2 | TRBJ2-3 | TRBV7-3 | few
CSARPSGGEQFF | TGCAGTGCTAGACCATCAGGGGGGGAGCAGTTCTTC | . | TRBJ2-1 | TRBV20-1 | few
CASSLNQGGSLSGYTF | TGTGCCAGCAGCTTAAATCAGGGAGGGTCACTATCCGGCTACACCTTC | . | TRBJ1-2 | TRBV7-3 | .
CASSPGANVLTF | TGTGCCAGCAGCCCTGGGGCCAACGTCCTGACTTTC | . | TRBJ2-6 | TRBV9 | .
CASSALRNTIYF | TGTGCCAGCAGCGCCCTCCGAAACACCATATATTTT | . | TRBJ1-3 | TRBV7-9 | .
CASSPQSLVSGNTIYF | TGTGCCAGCAGTCCTCAGAGTTTGGTCTCTGGAAACACCATATATTTT | . | TRBJ1-3 | TRBV6-6 | .
CSARVAGSRSTQYF | TGCAGTGCTAGAGTAGCGGGATCCCGCTCTACGCAGTATTTT | TRBD2 | TRBJ2-3 | TRBV20-1 | many
CASFSSGRDPDNEQFF | TGTGCCAGCTTTTCTAGCGGGAGAGACCCGGACAATGAGCAGTTCTTC | TRBD2 | TRBJ2-1 | TRBV28 | few
CASSLDTGADTQYF | TGCGCCAGCAGCTTGGATACGGGGGCAGATACGCAGTATTTT | . | TRBJ2-3 | TRBV5-1 | few
CASSLRGYEQFF | TGCGCCAGCAGCTTGAGGGGGTATGAGCAGTTCTTC | . | TRBJ2-1 | TRBV5-1 | .
CASSNHRGTETQYF | TGTGCCAGCAGTAACCACAGGGGGACCGAGACCCAGTACTTC | TRBD1 | TRBJ2-5 | TRBV12-3/TRBV12-4 | many
CASSPGTGGREQFF | TGTGCCAGCAGCCCGGGGACAGGGGGCAGGGAGCAGTTCTTC | TRBD1 | TRBJ2-1 | TRBV7-9 | many
CSAILGLQETQYF | TGCAGTGCCATCCTCGGACTTCAAGAGACCCAGTACTTC | . | TRBJ2-5 | TRBV20-1 | few
CASIRTGTFKGETQYF | TGCGCCAGCATCCGCACCGGGACGTTCAAAGGCGAGACCCAGTACTTC | . | TRBJ2-5 | TRBV23-1 | many
CAISGRDRGQDTQYF | TGTGCCATCAGTGGCCGGGACAGGGGGCAAGATACGCAGTATTTT | TRBD1 | TRBJ2-3 | TRBV10-3 | .